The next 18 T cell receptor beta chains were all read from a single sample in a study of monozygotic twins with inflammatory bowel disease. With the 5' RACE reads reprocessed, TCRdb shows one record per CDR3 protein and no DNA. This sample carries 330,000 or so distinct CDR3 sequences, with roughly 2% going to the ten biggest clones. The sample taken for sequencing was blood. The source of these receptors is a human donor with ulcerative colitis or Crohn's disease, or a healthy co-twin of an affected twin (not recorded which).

The CDR3 spells CASSLGPGTTEYGYTF. The V gene is TRBV5-1, the J gene TRBJ1-2; TCRdb picks TRBD1, but there is no DNA to check that call. Germline assignment: CDR1 SGHRS and CDR2 YFSETQ. The CDR3 covers 16 residues.

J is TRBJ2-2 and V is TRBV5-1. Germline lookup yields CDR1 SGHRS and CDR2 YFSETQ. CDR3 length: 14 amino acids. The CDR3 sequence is CASSFVGKTGELFF.

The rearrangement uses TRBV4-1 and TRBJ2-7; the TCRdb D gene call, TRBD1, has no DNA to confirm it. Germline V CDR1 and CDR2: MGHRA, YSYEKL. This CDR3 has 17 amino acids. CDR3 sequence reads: CASSQSPTGGLPYEQYF.

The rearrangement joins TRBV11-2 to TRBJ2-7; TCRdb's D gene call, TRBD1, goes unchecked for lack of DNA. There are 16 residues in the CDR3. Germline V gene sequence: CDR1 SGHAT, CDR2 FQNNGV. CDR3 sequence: CASSSIARDDFLQQYF. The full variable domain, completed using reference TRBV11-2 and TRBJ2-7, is EAGVAQSPRYKIIEKRQSVAFWCNPISGHATLYWYQQILGQGPKLLIQFQNNGVVDDSQLPKDRFSAERLKGVDSTLKIQPAKLEDSAVYLCASSSIARDDFLQQYFGPGTRLTVT.

CDR3 protein: CASTFRRVSGNQPQHF. This chain joins TRBV19 and TRBJ1-5. The CDR3 covers 16 residues. Germline values: CDR1 LNHDA, CDR2 SQIVND (reference sequence).

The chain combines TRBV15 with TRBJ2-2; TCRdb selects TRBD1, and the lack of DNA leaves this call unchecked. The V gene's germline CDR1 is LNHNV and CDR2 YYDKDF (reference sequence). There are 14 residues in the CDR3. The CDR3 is CATSVGKNTGELFF. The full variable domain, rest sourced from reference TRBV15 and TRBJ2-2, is DAMVIQNPRYQVTQFGKPVTLSCSQTLNHNVMYWYQQKSSQAPKLLFHYYDKDFNNEADTPDNFQSRRPNTSFCFLDIRSPGLGDTAMYLCATSVGKNTGELFFGEGSRLTVL.

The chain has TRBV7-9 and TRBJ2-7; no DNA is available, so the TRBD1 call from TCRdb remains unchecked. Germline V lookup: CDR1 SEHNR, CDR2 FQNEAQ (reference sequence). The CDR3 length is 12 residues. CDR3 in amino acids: CASSTGPQKQYF.

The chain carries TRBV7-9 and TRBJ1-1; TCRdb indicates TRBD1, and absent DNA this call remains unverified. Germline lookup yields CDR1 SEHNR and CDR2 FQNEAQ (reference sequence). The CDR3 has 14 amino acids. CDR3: CASSSRDGNTEAFF.

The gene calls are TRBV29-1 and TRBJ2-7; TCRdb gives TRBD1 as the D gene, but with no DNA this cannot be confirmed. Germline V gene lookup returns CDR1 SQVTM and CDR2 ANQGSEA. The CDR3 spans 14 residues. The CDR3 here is CSVGPGGSSYEQYF.

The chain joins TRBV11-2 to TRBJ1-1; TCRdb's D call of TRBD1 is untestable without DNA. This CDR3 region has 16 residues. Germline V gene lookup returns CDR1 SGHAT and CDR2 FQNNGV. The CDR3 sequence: CASSLGFGTGNTEAFF. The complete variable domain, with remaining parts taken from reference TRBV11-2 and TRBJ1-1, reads EAGVAQSPRYKIIEKRQSVAFWCNPISGHATLYWYQQILGQGPKLLIQFQNNGVVDDSQLPKDRFSAERLKGVDSTLKIQPAKLEDSAVYLCASSLGFGTGNTEAFFGQGTRLTVV.

The CDR3 loop reads CASSQPLNEQFF. The rearrangement joins TRBV5-4 to TRBJ2-1. Germline CDR1 and CDR2: SGHNT and YYREEE (reference sequence). The CDR3 has 12 amino acids.

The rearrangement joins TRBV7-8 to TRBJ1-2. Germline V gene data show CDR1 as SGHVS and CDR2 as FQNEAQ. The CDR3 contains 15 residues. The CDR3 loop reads CASSPWGGTQYGYTF.

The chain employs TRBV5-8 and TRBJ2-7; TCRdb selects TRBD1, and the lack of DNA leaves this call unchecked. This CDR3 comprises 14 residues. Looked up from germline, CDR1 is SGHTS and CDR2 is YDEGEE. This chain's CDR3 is CASSYRDPGYEQYF. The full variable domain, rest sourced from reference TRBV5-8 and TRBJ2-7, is EAGVTQSPTHLIKTRGQQATLRCSPISGHTSVYWYQQALGLGLQFLLWYDEGEERNRGNFPPRFSGRQFPNYSSELNVNALELEDSALYLCASSYRDPGYEQYFGPGTRLTVT.

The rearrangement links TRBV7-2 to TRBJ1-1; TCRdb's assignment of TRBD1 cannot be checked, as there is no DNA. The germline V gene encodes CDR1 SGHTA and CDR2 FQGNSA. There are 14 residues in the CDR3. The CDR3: CASSLGRRATEAFF.

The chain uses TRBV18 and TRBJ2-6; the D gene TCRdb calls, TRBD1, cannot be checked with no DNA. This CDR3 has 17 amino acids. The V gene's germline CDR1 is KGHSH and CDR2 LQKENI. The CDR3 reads CASSPGRGAYGANVLTF.

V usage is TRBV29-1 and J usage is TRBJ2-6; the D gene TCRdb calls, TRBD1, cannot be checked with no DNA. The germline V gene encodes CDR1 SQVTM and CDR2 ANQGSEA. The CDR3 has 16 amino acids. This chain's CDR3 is CSVLGQGASGANVLTF.

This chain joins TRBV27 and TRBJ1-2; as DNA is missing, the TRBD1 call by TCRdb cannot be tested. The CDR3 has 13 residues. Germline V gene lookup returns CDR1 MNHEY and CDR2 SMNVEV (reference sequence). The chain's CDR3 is CASSLYHRGGYTF.

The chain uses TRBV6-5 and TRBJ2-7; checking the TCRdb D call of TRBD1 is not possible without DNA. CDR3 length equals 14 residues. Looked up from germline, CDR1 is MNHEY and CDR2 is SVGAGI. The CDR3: CASSCSDRAYEQYF.